The entry below describes one T cell receptor (beta chain). The antigen it recognizes is unknown. Nothing much larger sits one base from this clone, and base qualities are not available. Genomic DNA was isolated from the sorted cells so that the TCRbeta CDR3 region could be sequenced. The immunoSEQ Assay was used for sequencing of TCRbeta CDR3 regions. Here the immuneACCESS table is served through TCRdb, limited to in-frame sequences with V and J called. Missing clones are a known gap in these copies; in checked studies unresolved V genes cover under half, and the rest lacks a known reason. The sample table records 73,000 or so clones; roughly nine tenths of these occur just once. The ten largest clones capture roughly a tenth of the sample. The data were obtained in a study of OX40 agonist ivuxolimab in advanced cancers. Broadly, across the study: Ivuxolimab, which targeted the costimulatory receptor OX40 (CD134), was an agonistic, fully human IgG2 monoclonal antibody. Intravenous ivuxolimab was administered to patients every 2 weeks at six dose levels: 0.01, 0.1, 0.3, 1.5, 3 and 10 mg/kg. Among the 50 to 55 dose-escalation patients, about 19 had hepatocellular carcinoma, approximately 15 melanoma, 9 renal cell carcinoma and 9 head and neck cancer. A male proportion of under 85% and a mean age of roughly 55 years, ranging from about 23 to 90, were recorded for the dose-escalation cohort. Patients were allowed to have had prior anti-PD-1, anti-PD-L1 or anti-CTLA-4 therapy, and 40% of the dose-escalation patients had previously received checkpoint inhibitors. Partial responses occurred in three dose-escalation patients, of whom one had hepatocellular carcinoma and two had cutaneous melanoma. The purpose of peripheral TCRbeta sequencing was to test whether ivuxolimab changed TCR sequence diversity and led to clonal T-cell expansion. The monotherapy dose-escalation portion (N of about 50 patients) of the phase I ivuxolimab trial is reported in the paper. Paper-wide results and their limitations: Low levels of normalized T-cell clonal expansion were also seen in some patients who did not respond. Clonal expansion of both CD4+ and CD8+ blood T cells was observed from baseline to week 6 at doses 0.1 to 3.0 mg/kg. Which antigens the clonally expanded peripheral T cells were specific for was not determined. In the 0.1-3.0 mg/kg groups, partial responders had among the lowest normalized peripheral clonal expansion, particularly in CD8+ T cells. On average, CD8+ T cells showed more expanded clones than CD4+ T cells after ivuxolimab.

Inclusive of the bounding cysteine and phenylalanine, the CDR3 is 16 residues long. Just CDR3 DNA is preserved here, 48 bases in frame from base 1. V has 5 bases trimmed and J has 1 base trimmed; junction bases matching no gene number 8. The germline V gene (reference sequence) gives CDR1 as MNHEY and CDR2 as SMNVEV. The trial excluded patients who had a history of autoimmune disease or were on systemic immunosuppression. Peripheral blood for TCR sequencing was collected from all dose cohorts at baseline, on cycle 4 day 1, and on cycle 7 day 1. Samples came from an open-label, multicenter, first-in-human phase I dose-escalation trial of ivuxolimab. The trial enrolled adults with locally advanced or metastatic head and neck squamous cell, hepatocellular, melanoma or renal cell carcinoma. CD4+ and CD8+ T cells were sorted separately from peripheral blood before TCR sequencing.

This TCR derives from an adult with an advanced solid tumor such as melanoma, head and neck, liver or kidney cancer. Recombination connected TRBV27 to TRBJ1-2; 9 bases in the middle match TRBD1. The sample consisted of CD4+ or CD8+ T cells sorted from blood, taken in a trial of the OX40 agonist ivuxolimab. The DNA sequence is TGTGCCAGCAGTACCGGGACAGGGTTGGGTAACTATGGCTACACCTTC. Its protein is CASSTGTGLGNYGYTF.